This T cell receptor beta chain was found in a study of sequential checkpoint blockade in melanoma. Study as a whole: Patients were randomized 1:1 to nivolumab-then-ipilimumab or ipilimumab-then-nivolumab first-line. After nivolumab or ipilimumab alone, roughly 20 patients had week-13 rebiopsies. DNA from 91 pretreatment tumor samples underwent TCRβ immunosequencing.

The CDR3 runs 15 residues. V lost 6 bases, J lost 4 bases, and 6 bases stayed unmatched. Germline CDR1 is MNHGY and CDR2 is SAAAGT. Data came from immunoSEQ multiplex PCR; TCRdb stores just in-frame clones and leaves some out. The sample holds 35,000 to 40,000 clones; about 30% are singletons and the top ten take about 1.5%. Stated treatment: randomized to nivolumab then ipilimumab (arm A) or the reverse (arm B). Material: tumor tissue (inferred from file names), obtained from a patient given nivolumab and ipilimumab in sequence. This TCR came from a human donor with melanoma. The chain employs TRBV6-8 and TRBJ2-3; TRBD2 matches at 11 bases. The DNA of the CDR3 is TGTGCCAGCAGCTCGACTAGCGGGGTCCCAGATACGCAGTATTTT. Amino acid sequence: CASSSTSGVPDTQYF.